Listed below are T cell receptor beta chains from one sample, sequenced in a study of beta chain features in type 1 diabetes. Method: immunoSEQ multiplex PCR; TCRdb's copy keeps in-frame clones and lacks some. The sample lists fewer than 350,000 clones, roughly 21% occurring once. Sequencing was performed on naive CD4+ T cells from blood. The receptors stem from a woman aged 18-29 years in good health. CDR3s include the opening cysteine and the closing phenylalanine or tryptophan. The order of the fields is J gene, clone size, V gene, D gene, CDR3 DNA, CDR3 protein. D genes are given only for firm matches. Rows may omit the clone size; those that give it use once, few, many or a size class.

>TRBJ1-2|few|TRBV4-2|-
TGTGCCAGCAGCCAAGATCTTACCCCCAATACGAGATATGGCTACACCTTC
CASSQDLTPNTRYGYTF
>TRBJ1-2|few|TRBV18|TRBD1
TGTGCCAGCTCACCCTCACCGGGACAGGGAGGTGGCTACACCTTC
CASSPSPGQGGGYTF
>TRBJ1-2|few|TRBV11-2|-
TGTGCCAGCAGCCAGGGAATCTATGGCTACACCTTC
CASSQGIYGYTF
>TRBJ2-3|-|TRBV5-6|TRBD1
TGTGCCAGCAGCGGAACAGGGGGCACAGATACGCAGTATTTT
CASSGTGGTDTQYF
>TRBJ2-1|-|TRBV29-1|TRBD1
TGCAGCGTTTCCGGGACAGGGATGGATGAGCAGTTCTTC
CSVSGTGMDEQFF
>TRBJ2-1|-|TRBV5-1|TRBD2
TGCGCCAGCTCTTTGCCGGGGACTAGCGGGTCTGAGCAGTTCTTC
CASSLPGTSGSEQFF
>TRBJ1-2|-|TRBV2|-
TGTGCCAGCAGTCCATACTATGGCTACACCTTC
CASSPYYGYTF
>TRBJ2-1|-|TRBV6-5|-
TGTGCCAGCAGTGGGGGGACTCAGTACAATGAGCAGTTCTTC
CASSGGTQYNEQFF
>TRBJ2-1|-|TRBV5-1|TRBD2
TGCGCCAGCAGCCCAGGGACTAGCGCATACAATGAGCAGTTCTTC
CASSPGTSAYNEQFF
>TRBJ1-6|-|TRBV7-9|TRBD1
TGTGCCAGCAGCTTAGTCGGGGACAGCAATTCACCCCTCCACTTT
CASSLVGDSNSPLHF
>TRBJ2-1|few|TRBV6-5|-
TGTGCCAGCAGTTACTACGATCTTGGAGGAGACAATGAGCAGTTCTTC
CASSYYDLGGDNEQFF
>TRBJ2-2|-|TRBV6-5|-
TGTGCCAGCAGGAGGCCGAACACCGGGGAGCTGTTTTTT
CASRRPNTGELFF
>TRBJ2-7|-|TRBV11-2|-
TGTGCCAGCAGCCGGGTCGAGCAGTACTTC
CASSRVEQYF
>TRBJ2-3|-|TRBV7-2|TRBD1
TGTGCCAGCAGCCCCCGACAGGGGCGGACAGATACGCAGTATTTT
CASSPRQGRTDTQYF
>TRBJ2-7|-|TRBV6-6|TRBD2
TGTGCCAGCAGTCTCGGGACTACCTACGAGCAGTACTTC
CASSLGTTYEQYF
>TRBJ1-1|-|TRBV7-2|-
TGTGCCAGCAGCTGGGGTGGGGCAGGAGAAGCTTTCTTT
CASSWGGAGEAFF
>TRBJ2-3|-|TRBV10-3|TRBD2
TGTGCCATCAGTGATGGTACTAGCGGGGGTGCGGATACGCAGTATTTT
CAISDGTSGGADTQYF
>TRBJ1-6|few|TRBV2|TRBD1
TGTGCCAGCAGCGGGACAGGCGGAGGGAATTCACCCCTCCACTTT
CASSGTGGGNSPLHF
>TRBJ1-1|few|TRBV15|-
TGTGCCACCAGCAGAGGAACAGGTGGGGTAACTGAAGCTTTCTTT
CATSRGTGGVTEAFF
>TRBJ2-7|-|TRBV7-9|TRBD2
TGTGCCAGTCGTGCCAGCGGGGGCTACGAGCAGTACTTC
CASRASGGYEQYF
>TRBJ2-3|few|TRBV2|-
TGTGCCAGCAGTGGAGGGCTAACAGATACGCAGTATTTT
CASSGGLTDTQYF
>TRBJ2-2|few|TRBV4-2|-
TGTGCCAGCAGCCAAGAGGGGCCCGGGGAGCTGTTTTTT
CASSQEGPGELFF
>TRBJ2-7|-|TRBV7-2|-
TGTGCCAGCAGCTTAGGGCTAGTGCAAACCTACGAGCAGTACTTC
CASSLGLVQTYEQYF
>TRBJ2-1|-|TRBV6-6|TRBD2
TGTGCCAGCAGGGCGGGCGGGAGGGCCAATGAGCAGTTCTTC
CASRAGGRANEQFF
>TRBJ2-7|-|TRBV19|TRBD2
TGCCCACCCGACATAGCGGGAGGGTCCTACGAGCAGTACTTC
CPPDIAGGSYEQYF
>TRBJ1-2|-|TRBV5-4|-
TGTGCCAGCAGCTCCCAGGCTCTGGGCTACACCTTC
CASSSQALGYTF
>TRBJ2-7|few|TRBV7-9|TRBD2
TGTGCCAGCAGCCCGACTAGCGGGGGGCCCATATCCTCCTACGAGCAGTACTTC
CASSPTSGGPISSYEQYF
>TRBJ2-5|-|TRBV11-2|TRBD2
TGTGCCAGCAGCCACAGACTAGCCCAAGAGACCCAGTACTTC
CASSHRLAQETQYF
>TRBJ2-1|few|TRBV12-5|TRBD1
TGTGCTAGTGGTTTTCTTCAAGGGGGCCGACTGAAGCAGTTCTTC
CASGFLQGGRLKQFF
>TRBJ1-2|-|TRBV2|TRBD1
TGTGCCAGCAGCATACGGGACAGGGGAGATGGCTACACCTTC
CASSIRDRGDGYTF
>TRBJ2-5|few|TRBV7-2|TRBD2
TGTGCCAGCAGCTCTCGGGGGGGCCGGGAGACCCAGTACTTC
CASSSRGGRETQYF
>TRBJ2-4|-|TRBV5-1|-
TGCGCCAGCAGCTTGGAGATTAGAGCCAAAAACATTCAGTACTTC
CASSLEIRAKNIQYF
>TRBJ2-1|few|TRBV30|TRBD2
TGTGCCCGCTCGGGCCTAGCGGTCCCGGGGGGTGAGCAGTTCTTC
CARSGLAVPGGEQFF
>TRBJ2-1|-|TRBV4-2|-
TGTGCCAGCAGCCAAGAACGGACTGGTGCGTTAGAGCAGTTCTTC
CASSQERTGALEQFF
>TRBJ2-7|few|TRBV5-1|-
TGCGCCAGCAGCTCGGGTGACTCCTACGAGCAGTACTTC
CASSSGDSYEQYF
>TRBJ1-2|few|TRBV9|-
TGTGCCAGCAGCGTAACAGGGCTGCTGAGCTATGGCTACACCTTC
CASSVTGLLSYGYTF
>TRBJ2-7|few|TRBV30|TRBD2
TGTGCCTGGACCTCCGAGTCTAGCGGGAGCTACGAGCAGTACTTC
CAWTSESSGSYEQYF
>TRBJ2-3|-|TRBV30|TRBD2
TGTGCCTGGAGAGTGGGACTAGCGGGAACAGATACGCAGTATTTT
CAWRVGLAGTDTQYF
>TRBJ2-2|-|TRBV7-8|-
TGTGCCAGCAGCCAACGGAAGAGGGCTAGCGGGGAGCTGTTTTTT
CASSQRKRASGELFF
>TRBJ2-3|-|TRBV30|TRBD1
TGTGCCTCAAATACAGGGGGAAGCACAGATACGCAGTATTTT
CASNTGGSTDTQYF